These 11 T cell receptor beta chains were all obtained from the same sample, sequenced in a study of siplizumab effects on memory and regulatory T cells. Sequencing used immunoSEQ multiplex PCR; TCRdb keeps in-frame clones, though not all of them. The table has under 130,000 clones, approximately 94% seen once. The sequenced material came from CD4+ T cells sorted from blood. The receptors come from a human donor in good health.

The gene calls are TRBV7-8 and TRBJ2-7; 8 bases are a match to TRBD2. V lost 2 bases to trimming and J lost 1 base; unmatched junction nucleotides: 1. Germline CDR1 SGHVS, CDR2 FQNEAQ. The CDR3 extends over 14 amino acids. The CDR3 DNA reads as TGTGCCAGCAGCTTACCGGGAGGGTCCTACGAGCAGTACTTC. It is translated as CASSLPGGSYEQYF.

The rearrangement links TRBV6-4 to TRBJ1-5, with 9 bases matching TRBD1. In germline, CDR1 is MRHNA, CDR2 SNTAGT. V shed 6 bases and J 6 bases; nucleotides not matched to a gene: 9. CDR3 length: 15 amino acids. DNA of the CDR3: TGTGCCAGCAGAGTACAGGGGGCGCTTGGTCAGCCCCAGCATTTT. Translated, it gives CASRVQGALGQPQHF.

This clone came up once. The chain links TRBV14 to TRBJ1-6; perhaps TRBD1 as D (5 bases). CDR1 is SGHDN and CDR2 is FVKESK in the germline V gene. This CDR3 spans 16 amino acids. V lost 0 bases and J 4 bases, leaving 10 bases between the germline ends. The chain's CDR3 is CASSQEAGQYNSPLHF. In DNA, the CDR3 is TGTGCCAGCAGCCAAGAGGCAGGGCAGTATAATTCACCCCTCCACTTT.

The chain employs TRBV6-1 and TRBJ2-3, with D perhaps TRBD2 (6 bases). CDR3 length: 14 residues. CDR1 and CDR2 (germline): MNHNS, SASEGT. With 8 bases removed from V and 3 bases from J, the gap between germline ends came to 15 bases. CDR3 residues: CASSPGLETDTQYF. The CDR3 DNA reads as TGTGCCAGCTCTCCGGGACTGGAAACAGATACGCAGTATTTT.

The chain carries TRBV9 and TRBJ2-5; D is ambiguous. The CDR3 is 15 residues long. V was clipped by 0 bases and J by 5 bases, with 14 bases between them. Germline V gives CDR1 SGDLS, CDR2 YYNGEE. The CDR3 DNA is TGTGCCAGCAGCGTAGCGGGTGCGTCCTCGGAGACCCAGTACTTC. Translation: CASSVAGASSETQYF.

J is TRBJ2-1 and V is TRBV10-1, with D unresolved. CDR3 length: 12 amino acids. Germline values: CDR1 WNHNN, CDR2 SYGVQD (reference sequence). Trimming shortened V by 2 bases and J by 6 bases, and 5 bases separated the two germline ends. CDR3 sequence: CASSEVGNEQFF. The CDR3 coding sequence is TGCGCCAGCAGTGAGGTGGGCAATGAGCAGTTCTTC.

V and J are TRBV19 and TRBJ2-2; D gene unclear. The ends were cut back, 3 bases at V and 4 bases at J, with 18 bases in the middle. This CDR3 has 17 amino acids. Germline CDR1 and CDR2: LNHDA and SQIVND (reference sequence). The CDR3 region has the DNA TGTGCCAGTAGTATTGGAAGGTCCAGTAGGGCCACCGGGGAGCTGTTTTTT. Translated: CASSIGRSSRATGELFF.

V is TRBV7-2 and J is TRBJ2-1; D possibly corresponds to TRBD2 (6 bases). V was shortened by 0 bases and J by 0 bases, with 9 bases between the two germline ends. Per the germline V gene, CDR1 is SGHTA and CDR2 is FQGNSA. This CDR3 has 16 amino acids. The CDR3 reads CASSLAASVSYNEQFF. The CDR3 DNA is TGTGCCAGCAGCTTAGCGGCTAGCGTCTCCTACAATGAGCAGTTCTTC.

This rearrangement joins TRBV5-1 to TRBJ1-3, with D uncertain. V lost 0 bases to trimming and J lost 0 bases, with 7 bases between them. Looked up from germline, CDR1 is SGHRS and CDR2 is YFSETQ. The CDR3 has 15 amino acids. The CDR3 coding sequence is TGCGCCAGCAGCTTGGACCGGTACTCTGGAAACACCATATATTTT. It specifies CASSLDRYSGNTIYF.

This rearrangement joins TRBV11-2 to TRBJ2-7; D remains unclear. Germline CDR1 is SGHAT and CDR2 is FQNNGV. The CDR3 covers 16 residues. The germline V and J ends were trimmed by 1 base and 5 bases, with 18 bases remaining between them. Here the CDR3 DNA reads TGTGCCAGCAGCTTAGCAATTAGGGCAGTCCCCCACGAGCAGTACTTC. Protein sequence: CASSLAIRAVPHEQYF.

The V gene is TRBV7-2, the J gene TRBJ1-2; TRBD1 is a possible D gene (6 bases). Trimming removed 1 base from V and 7 bases from J, with 10 bases in between. Per the germline V gene, CDR1 is SGHTA and CDR2 is FQGNSA. The CDR3 covers 13 residues. CDR3 residues: CASSLDQGLGYTF. DNA of the CDR3: TGTGCCAGCAGCTTAGATCAGGGGCTTGGCTACACCTTC.